A single sample gave rise to the 14 T cell receptor beta chains below, sequenced in a study of CD8 T cells in ankylosing spondylitis. TCRdb itself ran the 5' RACE reads through MiXCR, one entry per CDR3 protein. This table holds 350,000 to 400,000 distinct CDR3 sequences, approximately 22% found once. The sample comprised blood, either unsorted or a sorted T cell fraction (not recorded which). The receptors come from a male donor with ankylosing spondylitis or in good health (not recorded which).

The rearrangement uses TRBV3-1 and TRBJ2-5; a possible D gene is TRBD2 (5 bases). Germline values: CDR1 LGHDT, CDR2 YNNKEL (reference sequence). V shed 2 bases and J shed 1 base, with 11 bases lying between them. This CDR3 comprises 15 residues. The CDR3: CASSQIRSGQETQYF. In nucleotides, the CDR3 is TGTGCCAGCAGCCAAATTCGCAGCGGCCAAGAGACCCAGTACTTC.

In its sample, this clonotype was seen many times. This chain joins TRBV12-3 or TRBV12-4 and TRBJ1-2; D may be TRBD1 (6 bases). Deletions cut 3 bases from V and 8 bases from J, with 22 bases between. The length of the CDR3 is 16 residues. The CDR3 DNA reads as TGTGCCAGCAGTTTCCCGGGACACTTCCTTTCGGGCGGCTACACCTTC. Its translation is CASSFPGHFLSGGYTF.

The V call is TRBV7-9, the J call TRBJ2-7, with 7 positions matching TRBD1. The trim removed 4 bases at V and 2 bases at J, leaving 5 bases unmatched. Germline V gives CDR1 SEHNR, CDR2 FQNEAQ (reference sequence). The CDR3 extends over 14 amino acids. The CDR3 loop is CASSSRTGPYEQYF. CDR3 coding DNA: TGTGCCAGCAGCTCTAGGACAGGCCCCTACGAGCAGTACTTC.

The V call is TRBV28, the J call TRBJ2-3; 9 bases match TRBD2. V trimming: 7 bases; J trimming: 6 bases; junction bases outside the gene matches: 14. The CDR3 covers 16 residues. Germline loops: CDR1 MDHEN, CDR2 SYDVKM. The CDR3: CASNLSERGAADTQYF. The CDR3 nucleotides are TGTGCCAGCAACCTAAGCGAGCGGGGGGCGGCTGATACGCAGTATTTT.

V usage is TRBV5-6 and J usage is TRBJ2-6, with D perhaps TRBD1 or TRBD2 (5 bases each). Trimming pared 4 bases from V and 0 bases from J, leaving 8 bases between. CDR1 and CDR2 (germline): SGHDT, YYEEEE. This CDR3 contains 15 residues. The CDR3 DNA reads TGTGCCAGCAGCCGGGACGGCTCTGGGGCCAACGTCCTGACTTTC. As protein: CASSRDGSGANVLTF.

The table lists this clonotype with a few counts. The chain uses TRBV11-2 and TRBJ2-3; 7 bases map to TRBD1. The germline V gene encodes CDR1 SGHAT and CDR2 FQNNGV. After removal of 3 bases from V and 0 bases from J, the junction contained 6 bases not matched to a gene. CDR3 length: 16 amino acids. The CDR3 nucleotides are TGTGCCAGCAGCTTCAGACAGGGCGACAGCACAGATACGCAGTATTTT. It specifies CASSFRQGDSTDTQYF.

This rearrangement joins TRBV9 to TRBJ2-7, with D possibly being TRBD2 (6 bases). Per germline, CDR1 SGDLS and CDR2 YYNGEE. Between the trimmed V and J ends, which lost 1 base and 3 bases, there was a span of 8 bases. The CDR3 extends over 13 amino acids. CDR3 loop: CASSVSSGYEQYF. The CDR3 bases are TGTGCCAGCAGCGTAAGTAGCGGCTACGAGCAGTACTTC.

This chain links TRBV20-1 with TRBJ2-3, with 10 bases that match TRBD2. The germline V gene has CDR1 DFQATT and CDR2 SNEGSKA (reference sequence). Trimming took 0 bases from V and 3 from J; bases not matched to a gene: 3. The CDR3 is 15 amino acids. Here the CDR3 reads CSARELAGRTDTQYF. In nucleotides, the CDR3 is TGCAGTGCTAGAGAACTAGCGGGGAGAACAGATACGCAGTATTTT.

V and J are TRBV4-1 and TRBJ2-1; 11 bases are shared with TRBD2. Germline CDR1 is MGHRA and CDR2 is YSYEKL. CDR3 length: 16 residues. Trimming at V came to 1 base and at J to 8 bases, leaving 7 bases not matched to a gene. The CDR3 DNA is TGCGCCAGCAGCCAAGTTCTAGCGGGGGGAGTAGATGAGCAGTTCTTC. As protein: CASSQVLAGGVDEQFF.

This clonotype was observed a handful of times. The chain is built from TRBV12-3 or TRBV12-4 and TRBJ2-3; 11 positions agree with TRBD2. The length of the CDR3 is 15 residues. The V gene end was trimmed by 6 bases and the J gene end by 9 bases; junction bases not matched to a gene: 11. The CDR3 protein is CASSLRGLADETQYF. The CDR3 nucleotides are TGTGCCAGCAGCCTAAGGGGACTAGCGGATGAGACGCAGTATTTT.

This clonotype showed up just a few times. V usage is TRBV19 and J usage is TRBJ2-7; D not certain. The CDR3 sequence is 15 residues long. The germline CDR1 and CDR2 sequences are LNHDA and SQIVND (reference sequence). Trimming pared 1 base from V and 6 bases from J, leaving 16 bases between. The CDR3: CASSIGYSTASEQYF. CDR3 bases: TGTGCCAGTAGTATAGGGTATTCGACGGCCTCCGAGCAGTACTTC.

This rearrangement joins TRBV12-3 or TRBV12-4 to TRBJ1-1, with TRBD1 identical over 8 bases. CDR3 length equals 14 residues. Trimming at V came to 2 bases and at J to 4 bases, leaving 3 bases not matched to a gene. CDR3 DNA: TGTGCCAGCAGTTTAAACAGGGGGATCACTGAAGCTTTCTTT. Protein product: CASSLNRGITEAFF.

This clonotype occurred a few times. The chain joins TRBV6-2 or TRBV6-3 to TRBJ2-2; D may be TRBD2 (5 bases). CDR1 and CDR2 from the germline V gene are MNHEY and SVGEGT. V was clipped by 4 bases and J by 0 bases, with 24 bases between them. The CDR3 is 20 amino acids. CDR3 protein: CASSSHREIPSAPNTGELFF. The CDR3 DNA is TGTGCCAGCAGTTCCCACCGGGAAATCCCTTCAGCCCCGAACACCGGGGAGCTGTTTTTT.

V usage is TRBV4-1 and J usage is TRBJ2-1; TRBD2 might be the D (5 bases). The CDR3 loop spans 13 amino acids. Germline assignment: CDR1 MGHRA and CDR2 YSYEKL. V was pared by 8 bases and J by 5 bases, with 13 bases between. This CDR3 is CASALAPDNEQFF. CDR3 nucleotides: TGCGCCAGCGCCCTAGCACCCGACAATGAGCAGTTCTTC.